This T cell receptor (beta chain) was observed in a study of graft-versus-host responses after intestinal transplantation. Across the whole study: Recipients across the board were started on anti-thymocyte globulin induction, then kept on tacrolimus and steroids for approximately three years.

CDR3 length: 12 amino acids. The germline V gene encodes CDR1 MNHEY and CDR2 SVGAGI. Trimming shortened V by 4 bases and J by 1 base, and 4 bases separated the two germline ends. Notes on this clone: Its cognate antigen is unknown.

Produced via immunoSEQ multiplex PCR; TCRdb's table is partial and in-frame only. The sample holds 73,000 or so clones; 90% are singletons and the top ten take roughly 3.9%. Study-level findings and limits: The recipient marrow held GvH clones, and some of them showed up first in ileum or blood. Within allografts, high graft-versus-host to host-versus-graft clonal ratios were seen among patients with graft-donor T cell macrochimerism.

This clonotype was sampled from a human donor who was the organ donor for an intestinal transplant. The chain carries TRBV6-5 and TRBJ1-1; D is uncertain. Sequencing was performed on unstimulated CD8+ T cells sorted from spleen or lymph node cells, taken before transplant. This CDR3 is CASSSQNTEAFF. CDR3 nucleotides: TGTGCCAGCAGTTCCCAGAACACTGAAGCTTTCTTT.